This TCR beta chain derives from a study of blood T cells in healthy people across ages. General observations from the study: Observed TCR beta diversity showed a strong correlation with the percentage of naive T cells as measured by flow cytometry.

This clonotype was counted only a few times. As yet, its antigen is unknown. CDR3 length: 15 residues. In germline, CDR1 is SNHLY, CDR2 FYNNEI. PCR was performed a second time for roughly 7 to 12 cycles using a sample-barcoded 5' primer and a J-beta primer mix. Through a template-switch adaptor with 12 random nucleotides, each cDNA molecule received a tag. TCRdb independently ran MiXCR on the 5' RACE reads; one entry per CDR3 protein. There are about 680,000 distinct CDR3 sequences in the sample; approximately 50% occur only once, and about a third lies in the top ten. The rearrangement links TRBV2 to TRBJ2-5; TRBD2 matches 13 bases. Judging by the DNA end, TRBJ2-7 fits better; the J call may be wrong. Sequencing was performed on blood. The TCR was taken from a woman aged 60-75 years in good health. The CDR3 coding sequence is TGTGCCAGCAGTGAAACTAGCGGGAGGGCCTACGAGCAGTACTTC. Amino acids: CASSETSGRAYEQYF.